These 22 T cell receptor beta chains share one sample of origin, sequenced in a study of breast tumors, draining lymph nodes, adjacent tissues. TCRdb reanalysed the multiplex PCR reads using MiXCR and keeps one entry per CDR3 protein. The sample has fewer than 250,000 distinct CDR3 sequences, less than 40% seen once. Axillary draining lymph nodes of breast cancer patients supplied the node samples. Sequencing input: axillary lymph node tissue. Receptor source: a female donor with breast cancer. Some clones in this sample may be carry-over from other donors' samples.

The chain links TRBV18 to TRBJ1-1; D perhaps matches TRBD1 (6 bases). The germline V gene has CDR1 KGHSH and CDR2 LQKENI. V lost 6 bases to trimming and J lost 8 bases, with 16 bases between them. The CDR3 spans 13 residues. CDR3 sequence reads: CASSLGQTAEAFF. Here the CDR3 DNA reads TGTGCCAGCTCCCTTGGACAGACAGCCGAAGCTTTCTTT. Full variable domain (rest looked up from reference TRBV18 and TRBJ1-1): NAGVMQNPRHLVRRRGQEARLRCSPMKGHSHVYWYRQLPEEGLKFMVYLQKENIIDESGMPKERFSAEFPKEGPSILRIQQVVRGDSAAYFCASSLGQTAEAFFGQGTRLTVV.

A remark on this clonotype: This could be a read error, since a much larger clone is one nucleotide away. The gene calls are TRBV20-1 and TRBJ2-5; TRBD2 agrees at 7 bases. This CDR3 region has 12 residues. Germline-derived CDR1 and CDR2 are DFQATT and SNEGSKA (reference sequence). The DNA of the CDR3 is TGCAGTCTTCAACCGGGAGGAGAGACCCCGTACTTC. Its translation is CSLQPGGETPYF.

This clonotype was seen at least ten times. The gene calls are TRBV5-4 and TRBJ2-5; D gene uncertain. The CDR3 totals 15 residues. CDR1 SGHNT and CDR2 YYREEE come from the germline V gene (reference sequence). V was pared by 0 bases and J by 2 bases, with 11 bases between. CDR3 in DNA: TGTGCCAGCAGCTTGGCTACTACCGCGCAAGAGACCCAGTACTTC. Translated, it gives CASSLATTAQETQYF.

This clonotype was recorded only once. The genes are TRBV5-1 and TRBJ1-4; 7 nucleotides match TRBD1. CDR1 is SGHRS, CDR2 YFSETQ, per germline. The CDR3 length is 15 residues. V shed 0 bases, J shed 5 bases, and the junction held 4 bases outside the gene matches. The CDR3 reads CASSLGGTANEKLFF. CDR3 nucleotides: TGCGCCAGCAGCTTGGGGGGGACAGCAAATGAAAAACTGTTTTTT.

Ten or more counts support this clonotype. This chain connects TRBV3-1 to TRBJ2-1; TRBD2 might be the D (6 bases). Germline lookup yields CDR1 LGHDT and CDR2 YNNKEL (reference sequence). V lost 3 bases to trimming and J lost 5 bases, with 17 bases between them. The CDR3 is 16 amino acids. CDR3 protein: CASSHPQGRGNNEQFF. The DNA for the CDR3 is TGTGCCAGCAGCCACCCTCAGGGACGGGGGAACAATGAGCAGTTCTTC.

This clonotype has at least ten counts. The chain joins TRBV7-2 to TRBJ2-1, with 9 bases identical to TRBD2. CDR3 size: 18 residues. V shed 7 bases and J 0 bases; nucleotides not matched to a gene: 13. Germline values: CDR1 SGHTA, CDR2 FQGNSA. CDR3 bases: TGTGCCAGCATCTGGACTAGCGAGCTCCTTAGCTCCTACAATGAGCAGTTCTTC. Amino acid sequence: CASIWTSELLSSYNEQFF.

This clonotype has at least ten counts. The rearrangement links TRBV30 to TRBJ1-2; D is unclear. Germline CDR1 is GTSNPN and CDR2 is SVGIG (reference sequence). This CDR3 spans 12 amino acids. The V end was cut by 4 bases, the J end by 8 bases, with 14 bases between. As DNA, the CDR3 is TGTGCCTGGAAGGTCGATGAAGAAGGCTACACCTTC. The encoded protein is CAWKVDEEGYTF. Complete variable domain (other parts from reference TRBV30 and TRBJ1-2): SQTIHQWPATLVQPVGSPLSLECTVEGTSNPNLYWYRQAAGRGLQLLFYSVGIGQISSEVPQNLSASRPQDRQFILSSKKLLLSDSGFYLCAWKVDEEGYTFGSGTRLTVV.

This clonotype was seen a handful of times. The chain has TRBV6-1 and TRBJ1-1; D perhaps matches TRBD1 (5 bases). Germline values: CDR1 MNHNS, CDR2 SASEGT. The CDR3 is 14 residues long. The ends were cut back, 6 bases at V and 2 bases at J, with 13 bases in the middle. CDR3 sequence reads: CASRAGFSNTEAFF. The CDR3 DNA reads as TGTGCCAGCAGGGCAGGGTTTTCTAACACTGAAGCTTTCTTT.

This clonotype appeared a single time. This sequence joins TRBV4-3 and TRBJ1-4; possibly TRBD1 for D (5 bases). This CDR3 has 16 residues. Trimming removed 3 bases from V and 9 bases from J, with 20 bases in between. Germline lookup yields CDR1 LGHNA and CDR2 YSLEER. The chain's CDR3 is CASSQEGAGRDKKLFF. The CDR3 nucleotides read TGCGCCAGCAGCCAGGAAGGGGCAGGGAGGGATAAAAAACTGTTTTTT.

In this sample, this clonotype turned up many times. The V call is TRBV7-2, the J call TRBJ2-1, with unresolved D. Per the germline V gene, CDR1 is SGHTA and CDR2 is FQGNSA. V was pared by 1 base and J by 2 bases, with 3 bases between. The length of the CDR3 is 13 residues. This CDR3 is CASSLGPYNEQFF. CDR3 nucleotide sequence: TGTGCCAGCAGCTTAGGTCCCTACAATGAGCAGTTCTTC.

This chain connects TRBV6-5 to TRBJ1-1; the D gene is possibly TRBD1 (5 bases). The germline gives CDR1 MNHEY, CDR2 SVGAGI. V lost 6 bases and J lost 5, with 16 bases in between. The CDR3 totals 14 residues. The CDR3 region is CASRQGGERTEAFF. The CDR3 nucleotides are TGTGCCAGCAGGCAGGGAGGGGAGAGAACTGAAGCTTTCTTT.

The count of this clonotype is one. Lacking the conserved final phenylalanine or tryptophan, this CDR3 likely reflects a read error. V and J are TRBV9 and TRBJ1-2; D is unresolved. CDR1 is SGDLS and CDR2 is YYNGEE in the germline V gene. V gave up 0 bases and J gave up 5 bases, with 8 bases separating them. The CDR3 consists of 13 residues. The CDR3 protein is CASSVGAAYGYTP. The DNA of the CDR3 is TGTGCCAGCAGCGTAGGGGCCGCTTATGGCTACACCCCC.

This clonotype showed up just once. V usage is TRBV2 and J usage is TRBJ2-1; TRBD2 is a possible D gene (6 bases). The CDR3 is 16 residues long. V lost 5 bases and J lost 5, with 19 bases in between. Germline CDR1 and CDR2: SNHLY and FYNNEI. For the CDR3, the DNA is TGTGCCAGCAGTTTAAAACAAATAGGACTAAACAATGAGCAGTTCTTC. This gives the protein CASSLKQIGLNNEQFF.

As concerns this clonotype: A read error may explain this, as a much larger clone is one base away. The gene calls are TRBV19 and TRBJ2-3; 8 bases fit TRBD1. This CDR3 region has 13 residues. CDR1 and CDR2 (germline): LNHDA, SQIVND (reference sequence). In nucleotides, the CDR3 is TGTGCCAGTAGTAGCCAGGGGGCAGATATGCAGTATTTT. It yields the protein CASSSQGADMQYF. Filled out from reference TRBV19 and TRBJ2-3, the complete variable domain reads DGGITQSPKYLFRKEGQNVTLSCEQNLNHDAMYWYRQDPGQGLRLIYYSQIVNDFQKGDIAEGYSVSREKKESFPLTVTSAQKNPTAFYLCASSSQGADMQYFGPGTRLTVL.

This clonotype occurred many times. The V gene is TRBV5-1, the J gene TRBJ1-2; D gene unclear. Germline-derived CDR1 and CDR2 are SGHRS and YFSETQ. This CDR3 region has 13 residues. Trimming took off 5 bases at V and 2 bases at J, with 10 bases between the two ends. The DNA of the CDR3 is TGCGCCAGCAGTCCTACCGTAAACTATGGCTACACCTTC. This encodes CASSPTVNYGYTF.

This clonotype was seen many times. DNA for the CDR3: TGTGCCAGCTCGGACGGACTAGATCAGCCCCAGCATTTT. Translation gives CASSDGLDQPQHF. The chain is built from TRBV18 and TRBJ1-5, with D unresolved. Germline V gene sequence: CDR1 KGHSH, CDR2 LQKENI. Trimming pared 6 bases from V and 5 bases from J, leaving 11 bases between. The CDR3 is 13 residues long.

The CDR3 sequence: CASRSPGQGTGYTF. The DNA for the CDR3 is TGTGCCAGCAGAAGCCCGGGACAGGGAACCGGCTACACCTTC. The V gene is TRBV27, the J gene TRBJ1-2; 9 nucleotides line up with TRBD1. This CDR3 region has 14 residues. Germline CDR1 is MNHEY and CDR2 is SMNVEV (reference sequence). Trimming cost V 6 bases and J 8 bases; bases outside gene matches: 10.

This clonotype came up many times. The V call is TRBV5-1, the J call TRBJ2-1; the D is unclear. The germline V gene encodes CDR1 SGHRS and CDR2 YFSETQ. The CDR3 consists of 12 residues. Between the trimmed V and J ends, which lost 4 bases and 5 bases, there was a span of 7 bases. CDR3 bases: TGCGCCAGCAGCCTCCTCAACAATGAGCAGTTCTTC. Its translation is CASSLLNNEQFF. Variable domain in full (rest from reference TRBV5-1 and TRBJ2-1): KAGVTQTPRYLIKTRGQQVTLSCSPISGHRSVSWYQQTPGQGLQFLFEYFSETQRNKGNFPGRFSGRQFSNSRSEMNVSTLELGDSALYLCASSLLNNEQFFGPGTRLTVL.

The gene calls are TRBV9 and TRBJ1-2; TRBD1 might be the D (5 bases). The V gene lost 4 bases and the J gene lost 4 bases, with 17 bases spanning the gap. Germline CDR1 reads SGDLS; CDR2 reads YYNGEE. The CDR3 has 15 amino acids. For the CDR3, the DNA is TGTGCCAGCAGCCCGGGACTAGGGGTGGGCTATGGCTACACCTTC. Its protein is CASSPGLGVGYGYTF.

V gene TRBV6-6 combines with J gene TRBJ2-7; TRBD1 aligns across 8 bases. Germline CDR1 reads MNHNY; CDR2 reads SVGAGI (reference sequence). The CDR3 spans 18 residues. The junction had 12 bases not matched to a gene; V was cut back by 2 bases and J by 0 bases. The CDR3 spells CASSYNGGGTGDSYEQYF. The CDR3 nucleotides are TGTGCCAGCAGTTACAACGGGGGCGGGACAGGAGACTCCTACGAGCAGTACTTC.

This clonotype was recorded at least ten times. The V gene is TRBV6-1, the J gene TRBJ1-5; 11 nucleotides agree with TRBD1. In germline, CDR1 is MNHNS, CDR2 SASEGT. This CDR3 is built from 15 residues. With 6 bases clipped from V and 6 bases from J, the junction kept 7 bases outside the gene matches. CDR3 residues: CASRSGQGASQPQHF. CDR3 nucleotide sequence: TGTGCCAGCAGAAGCGGACAGGGGGCTAGTCAGCCCCAGCATTTT.

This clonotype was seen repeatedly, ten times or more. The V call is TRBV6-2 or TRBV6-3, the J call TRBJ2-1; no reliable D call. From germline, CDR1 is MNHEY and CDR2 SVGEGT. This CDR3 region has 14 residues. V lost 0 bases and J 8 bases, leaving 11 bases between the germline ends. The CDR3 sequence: CASSYSAPRDEQFF. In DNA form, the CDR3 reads TGTGCCAGCAGTTACTCCGCCCCCCGGGATGAGCAGTTCTTC.